This TCR beta chain was observed in a study of blood T cell repertoires in COVID-19. Overall study context: The United States, Italy and Spain provided the acute and convalescent COVID-19 samples. The cDNA or gDNA used as material had been derived from T cells, B-cell-depleted T cells, or PBMCs.

Only in-frame clones appear in the TCRdb table, and some are missing; sequencing was by immunoSEQ multiplex PCR. The top ten clones hold roughly 11% of a sample with some 270,000 clones, roughly 85% of them seen once. Germline assignment: CDR1 SGHRS and CDR2 YFSETQ. The CDR3 loop spans 16 amino acids. The V gene end was trimmed by 3 bases and the J gene end by 5 bases; junction bases not matched to a gene: 13. The rearrangement joins TRBV5-1 to TRBJ2-5; TRBD2 matches at 7 bases. The receptor was derived from a woman aged 70-85 years with acute or convalescent COVID-19. Input material: peripheral blood. The CDR3 nucleotides read TGCGCCAGCAGCTGGGAGACTAGCTCGGGTCAGGAGACCCAGTACTTC. Translated: CASSWETSSGQETQYF.